The 6 T cell receptor beta chains reported below all come from one sample, sequenced in a study of beta chain features in type 1 diabetes. Study conclusions and caveats: For Type 1 diabetes patients, all four CD4+ subsets carried TCRB CDR3s that were moderately but significantly shorter.

No antigen has been assigned to these receptors. Every isolated RNA sample was fully reverse transcribed, so sequencing captured expressed TCRB transcripts. Repertoires were generated with immunoSEQ multiplex PCR, while TCRdb's copy carries only in-frame clones and drops some. The sample carries 150,000 to 200,000 clones, around 63% recorded once. Input material: naive CD4+ T cells from blood. These TCRs come from a man aged 25 to 40 with type 1 diabetes.

J is TRBJ2-5 and V is TRBV14; D gene uncertain. This CDR3 spans 13 amino acids. V lost 1 base to trimming and J lost 9 bases, with 12 bases between them. Germline loops: CDR1 SGHDN, CDR2 FVKESK. CDR3 sequence reads: CASSQVRPRPQYF. The CDR3 DNA reads as TGTGCCAGCAGCCAAGTAAGACCCCGGCCCCAGTACTTC.

This clone has a handful of counts. This rearrangement joins TRBV29-1 to TRBJ1-2; 7 bases are a match to TRBD1. Germline V gives CDR1 SQVTM, CDR2 ANQGSEA. The CDR3 covers 12 residues. With V trimmed by 3 bases and J by 7 bases, 5 bases remained unmatched. CDR3 DNA sequence: TGCAGCGTTGAGACAGGGTTTCGTGGCTACACCTTC. Amino acids: CSVETGFRGYTF.

This chain uses TRBV13 with TRBJ2-5, with D perhaps assigned TRBD1 or TRBD2 (6 bases each). CDR3 length equals 14 residues. V was shortened by 1 base and J by 5 bases, with 11 bases between the two germline ends. Germline V gene sequence: CDR1 PRHDT, CDR2 FYEKMQ (reference sequence). This CDR3 is CASSLVTGRETQYF. CDR3 DNA: TGTGCCAGCAGCTTAGTAACAGGGAGGGAGACCCAGTACTTC.

In this sample, this clone turned up once. The chain is built from TRBV30 and TRBJ2-3; TRBD2 matches 7 bases. Germline lookup yields CDR1 GTSNPN and CDR2 SVGIG (reference sequence). The CDR3 loop spans 15 amino acids. V was pared by 5 bases and J by 3 bases, with 11 bases of the junction left unmatched. CDR3 DNA sequence: TGTGCCTGGGACGACGGGCTAGCGGAGACAGATACGCAGTATTTT. It specifies CAWDDGLAETDTQYF.

A single count supports this clone. This chain links TRBV11-2 with TRBJ2-1, with D hard to call. V was clipped by 2 bases and J by 0 bases, with 8 bases between them. The CDR3 covers 15 residues. The germline gives CDR1 SGHAT, CDR2 FQNNGV. CDR3 loop: CASSLRVSSYNEQFF. The CDR3 coding sequence is TGTGCCAGCAGCTTAAGAGTTAGCTCCTACAATGAGCAGTTCTTC. Drawing the rest from reference TRBV11-2 and TRBJ2-1, the complete variable domain is EAGVAQSPRYKIIEKRQSVAFWCNPISGHATLYWYQQILGQGPKLLIQFQNNGVVDDSQLPKDRFSAERLKGVDSTLKIQPAKLEDSAVYLCASSLRVSSYNEQFFGPGTRLTVL.

The chain uses TRBV25-1 and TRBJ2-5; D unresolved. The V end was cut by 2 bases, the J end by 4 bases, with 11 bases between. Germline V gene data show CDR1 as MGHDK and CDR2 as SYGVNS. CDR3 length: 14 amino acids. The CDR3 is CASSELLGGETQYF. CDR3 sequence (DNA): TGTGCCAGCAGTGAACTTCTCGGTGGAGAGACCCAGTACTTC.